This TCR beta chain was identified in a study of cytomegalovirus exposure and HLA in healthy donors. Findings and caveats of the study: In an earlier analysis, productive rearrangement rates for most beta V segments clustered near 87% or 30%. A missense DCLRE1C variant was associated with V- and J-gene trimming of TCR beta chains in a later analysis, and an independent cohort replicated the association.

The PCR was carried out with 60 Vbeta primers and 13 Jbeta primers. Profiling relied on immunoSEQ multiplex PCR, and the TCRdb table lists in-frame clones only, not all of them. There are about 160,000 clones in the sample; roughly three quarters occur only once, and about 9.9% lies in the top ten. This CDR3 spans 13 amino acids. V lost 5 bases and J lost 9; bases outside the gene matches: 8. Germline CDR1 and CDR2: SGHVS and FNYEAQ. On this clone itself: Its antigen remains unknown.

Sequencing input: PBMCs. The rearrangement uses TRBV7-6 and TRBJ2-7; 9 bases are a match to TRBD2. This sequence was found in a young man in good health and CMV-seropositive. CDR3 in DNA: TGTGCCAGCAGCCCGACTAGCGGCAACTTGCAGTACTTC. This sequence encodes CASSPTSGNLQYF.